This T cell receptor beta chain derives from a study of shared clonotypes between healthy human individuals. Study in general: Each donor had three CD4 naive, three CD4 memory, two CD8 naive and one CD8 memory plate. General study results and limits: Clonotype sharing among donors was expected to depend on sequencing depth.

V lost 4 bases and J lost 0, with 6 bases in between. Per the germline V gene, CDR1 is MDHEN and CDR2 is SYDVKM. This CDR3 spans 13 amino acids. As to this clone: Its specificity is not known.

Sequenced by immunoSEQ multiplex PCR; TCRdb stores in-frame clones only, minus some. The repertoire holds roughly 530,000 clones, with almost 97% as singletons. The sequenced sample consisted of naive CD4+ T cells sorted from blood. The subset here: CD45RA+ positively selected. The chain recombines TRBV28 with TRBJ1-2; D uncertain. The receptor's source is a woman in her 30s in good health. The CDR3 region is CASSYPPNYGYTF. The CDR3 coding sequence is TGTGCCAGCAGTTATCCACCTAACTATGGCTACACCTTC.